This TCR beta chain was captured by sequencing in a study of T-cell reconstitution after alpha-beta-depleted transplantation in children. The TCRbeta library was prepared with unique molecular identifiers. In TCRdb, the PCR reads were re-called with MiXCR into one record per CDR3 protein. The sample contains 450,000 to 600,000 distinct CDR3 sequences, about 10% of which appear only once. Per germline, CDR1 MNHNS and CDR2 SASEGT. The V gene end was trimmed by 6 bases and the J gene end by 2 bases; junction bases not matched to a gene: 10. The CDR3 spans 16 residues. The chain is built from TRBV6-1 and TRBJ2-1, with 7 bases identical to TRBD1. The source was PBMCs, collected before TCRalphabeta/CD19-depleted stem cell transplant. The receptor was isolated from a child under 10 years old with inherited bone marrow failure, due to receive a stem cell transplant. The CDR3 is CASSPRQGFTYNEQFF. CDR3 DNA sequence: TGTGCCAGCAGCCCCCGACAGGGCTTTACCTACAATGAGCAGTTCTTC.